Presented here are 6 T cell receptor beta chains from one specimen sequenced in a study of blood T cells in healthy people across ages. A second PCR, run for about 7 to 11 cycles, used a sample-barcoded 5' primer plus a J-beta primer mix. TCRdb analysed the 5' RACE reads with MiXCR anew, one entry per CDR3 protein. The data contain roughly 1,000,000 distinct CDR3 sequences, 20% to 25% of them singletons. The same data also contributed to another study, on T cells of mothers and their children.

The sample consisted of blood. The source of these receptors is a girl aged 2-10 years in good health.

V usage is TRBV12-5 and J usage is TRBJ2-5; TRBD2 agrees at 10 bases. The junction had 5 bases not matched to a gene; V was cut back by 2 bases and J by 5 bases. The CDR3 has 15 residues. The germline V gene has CDR1 LGHNT and CDR2 FRNRAP. CDR3 residues: CASGLPLGLAETQYF. Written as DNA, the CDR3 is TGTGCTAGTGGTTTGCCTCTGGGACTAGCGGAGACCCAGTACTTC.

This clonotype was detected only a few times. The chain has TRBV6-5 and TRBJ1-1; no reliable D call. The CDR3 contains 15 residues. Per germline, CDR1 MNHEY and CDR2 SVGAGI. The V and J ends lost 0 bases and 2 bases respectively, with 10 bases between them. The CDR3 DNA reads TGTGCCAGCAGTTACTCGTTCCATGCTAACACTGAAGCTTTCTTT. It translates to CASSYSFHANTEAFF.

The gene calls are TRBV27 and TRBJ2-5; tentative D call: TRBD2 (6 bases). The J call may be incorrect, as the DNA end agrees better with TRBJ2-1. The CDR3 loop spans 13 amino acids. CDR1 MNHEY and CDR2 SMNVEV come from the germline V gene (reference sequence). The CDR3 protein is CASSLSRLAMQFF. DNA for the CDR3: TGTGCCAGCAGTTTATCGCGGCTAGCGATGCAGTTCTTC.

Only a few counts were recorded for this clonotype. CDR3 in DNA: TGTGCCAGCAGCTGGGGCGGATCTGAAGCTTTCTTT. It yields the protein CASSWGGSEAFF. The genes are TRBV5-8 and TRBJ1-1; D possibly corresponds to TRBD1 (5 bases). The CDR3 loop spans 12 amino acids. Trimming took 3 bases from V and 6 from J, leaving 9 bases between them. Germline V CDR1 and CDR2: SGHTS, YDEGEE.

This clonotype turned up a few times. CDR3 coding DNA: TGTGCCAGCAGCAAACTTAGGGGGCTTAACTATGGCTACACCTTC. This gives the protein CASSKLRGLNYGYTF. This chain links TRBV21-1 with TRBJ1-2; the table names TRBD1, a call not compared with the DNA. TRBV21-1 has pseudogene status. The CDR3 extends over 15 amino acids.

The J gene is TRBJ1-4, the V gene TRBV9, with 7 bases identical to TRBD1. Unmatched junction bases numbered 6, after V lost 4 bases and J lost 3 bases. The CDR3 consists of 15 residues. Germline-derived CDR1 and CDR2 are SGDLS and YYNGEE. CDR3 DNA sequence: TGTGCCAGCAGCATCACAGGGGAGGCTAATGAAAAACTGTTTTTT. Translating gives CASSITGEANEKLFF.